This T cell receptor beta chain was profiled in a study of blood T cell repertoires in COVID-19 (dated by TCRdb to 2019 to 2021). Regarding the complete study: Samples covering the acute and convalescent phases of COVID-19 were provided by collaborators in the United States, Italy and Spain. The dataset comprised deeply sampled blood TCRbeta repertoires from subjects exposed to, actively infected with, or recovered from COVID-19. Samples were obtained from the ongoing ImmuneRACE study (first 160 participants) and from about 1,300 subjects provided by 6 global collaborators. The repertoires were released in a freely available public database intended as a resource for research on the immune response to SARS-CoV-2. The sample metadata nearly always contained a de-identified subject ID, COVID-19 status, age in years and sex. HLA class I and class II types, where available, came from metadata supplied by the sample provider rather than from assay-based typing. The prospective study material was composed of cDNA or gDNA derived from T cells, B-cell-depleted T cells, or PBMCs.

Whole blood was collected in K2EDTA tubes by collaborating institutions according to the institutions' own protocols. Collaborator samples were shipped for TCRbeta analysis as frozen whole blood, isolated PBMCs, or DNA extracted from either sample type. TCRbeta CDR3 regions were amplified from genomic DNA by means of the immunoSEQ Assay, a bias-controlled multiplex PCR. The original methods were these. The number of nucleated cells in each sample was estimated by amplification of reference gene primers within the assay. To quantify the absolute abundance of each unique TCRbeta CDR3 rearrangement, sequence reads were collapsed and filtered. Productive Simpson clonality was computed per sample as the square root of Simpson's diversity index over productive rearrangements. Here the immuneACCESS table is served through TCRdb, limited to in-frame sequences with V and J called. Missing clones are a known gap in these copies; in checked studies unresolved V genes cover under half, and the rest lacks a known reason. That table supplies the V and J calls and clone size; D and trimming were determined from the DNA. This sample comprises 150,000 to 200,000 clones, 65% to 90% of them detected only once. The top ten hold roughly 7.8% of the sample.

The paper as a whole reports these results and caveats: The amount of clinical and demographic metadata varied by source and participant and was provided uncurated.

This clone has just a few counts. Its antigen remains undetermined. Per-base qualities were not stored, and no clone one base away is much larger. The germline V gene provides CDR1 SGHRS and CDR2 YFSETQ. The CDR3 goes from the cysteine to the phenylalanine over 15 residues. The sequence is cut down to CDR3 DNA, 45 bases in frame from base 1. V is pruned by 1 base and J by 2 bases, leaving 1 base of the junction without a gene match. The receptor comes from a man aged 60 to 69 with acute or convalescent COVID-19. Source material: peripheral blood. The rearranged segments are TRBV5-1 and TRBJ2-2, and TRBD1 matches 8 of the central bases. The CDR3 reads as follows: CASSLQGANTGELFF. The nucleotide sequence is given as TGCGCCAGCAGCTTGCAGGGGGCTAACACCGGGGAGCTGTTTTTT. The full variable domain, with segments outside the CDR3 supplied by the reference TRBV5-1 and TRBJ2-2 proteins, appears as KAGVTQTPRYLIKTRGQQVTLSCSPISGHRSVSWYQQTPGQGLQFLFEYFSETQRNKGNFPGRFSGRQFSNSRSEMNVSTLELGDSALYLCASSLQGANTGELFFGEGSRLTVL.